One and the same sample provided the 24 T cell receptor beta chains below, sequenced in a study of vaccination and CD4 T cells after COVID-19. MiXCR was run by TCRdb on the PCR reads, yielding one entry per CDR3 protein. The table shows around 28,000 distinct CDR3 sequences, with 51% occurring only once. Time point: late sampling 161 to 241 days after vaccination in three convalescent patients. Here the sequenced sample was CD4+ T cells from blood, taken about 7 months after SARS-CoV-2 vaccination. Receptors were obtained from a human donor who had recovered from COVID-19.

In its sample, this clonotype was seen once. The V call is TRBV9, the J call TRBJ1-5; D may be TRBD1 (6 bases). V was cut by 7 bases and J by 6 bases, with 11 bases left in between. The CDR3 runs to 12 residues. The germline V gene has CDR1 SGDLS and CDR2 YYNGEE. CDR3 sequence: CASGGASQPQHF. Here the CDR3 DNA reads TGTGCCAGCGGGGGGGCAAGTCAGCCCCAGCATTTT.

Only a few counts were recorded for this clonotype. The chain recombines TRBV20-1 with TRBJ1-1, with D tentatively TRBD1 (6 bases). The CDR3 is 13 amino acids. Germline values: CDR1 DFQATT, CDR2 SNEGSKA (reference sequence). Trimming pared 1 base from V and 3 bases from J, leaving 9 bases between. The CDR3 DNA reads TGCAGTGCTAGAGGGGGGCTCGACACTGAAGCTTTCTTT. Amino acid sequence: CSARGGLDTEAFF.

This clonotype showed up just a few times. V gene TRBV7-2 combines with J gene TRBJ2-3; 12 bases match TRBD2. The CDR3 has 18 residues. Germline V CDR1 and CDR2: SGHTA, FQGNSA. Unmatched junction bases numbered 10, after V lost 0 bases and J lost 6 bases. The CDR3 DNA sequence: TGTGCCAGCAGCTTAGCCCACCCGACTAGCGGGAGAGGGGATACGCAGTATTTT. This codes for CASSLAHPTSGRGDTQYF.

The chain couples TRBV4-1 to TRBJ2-1, with TRBD2 matching over 8 bases. Per the germline V gene, CDR1 is MGHRA and CDR2 is YSYEKL. V gave up 2 bases and J gave up 3 bases; unmatched junction bases: 6. The CDR3 loop spans 16 amino acids. The CDR3, as DNA: TGCGCCAGCAGCCAACATGTAGCGGGGAACTACAATGAGCAGTTCTTC. It yields the protein CASSQHVAGNYNEQFF.

This clonotype occurred a few times. The rearrangement uses TRBV28 and TRBJ1-5; D not resolved. The CDR3 length is 15 residues. Germline-derived CDR1 and CDR2 are MDHEN and SYDVKM. V gave up 5 bases and J gave up 6 bases, with 17 bases separating them. For the CDR3, the DNA is TGTGCCAGCAGTGGGATCCGGTTGGTCGGTCAGCCCCAGCATTTT. Its protein is CASSGIRLVGQPQHF. Based on the CDR3 plus reference TRBV28 and TRBJ1-5, the full variable domain is DVKVTQSSRYLVKRTGEKVFLECVQDMDHENMFWYRQDPGLGLRLIYFSYDVKMKEKGDIPEGYSVSREKKERFSLILESASTNQTSMYLCASSGIRLVGQPQHFGDGTRLSIL.

In its sample, this clonotype was seen a few times. The gene calls are TRBV19 and TRBJ1-1; D is unclear. V lost 3 bases and J 4 bases, leaving 9 bases between the germline ends. The CDR3 sequence is 13 residues long. The germline gives CDR1 LNHDA, CDR2 SQIVND (reference sequence). The CDR3 region has the DNA TGTGCCAGTAGTATCCTTTGGGGCACTGAAGCTTTCTTT. Translation gives CASSILWGTEAFF.

The CDR3 loop is CASSYGGTSNYGYTF. The CDR3 DNA sequence: TGTGCCAGCAGTTACGGAGGTACCTCTAACTATGGCTACACCTTC. This chain connects TRBV6-5 to TRBJ1-2, with no clear D. This CDR3 has 15 amino acids. V lost 2 bases and J lost 0, with 10 bases in between. In germline, CDR1 is MNHEY, CDR2 SVGAGI.

The gene calls are TRBV7-9 and TRBJ2-3; TRBD1 matches 11 bases. Germline values: CDR1 SEHNR, CDR2 FQNEAQ (reference sequence). The junction had 13 bases not matched to a gene; V was cut back by 5 bases and J by 6 bases. The CDR3 contains 17 residues. The chain's CDR3 is CASSRETGTGGRDTQYF. CDR3 bases: TGTGCCAGCAGCAGAGAGACCGGGACAGGGGGTCGTGATACGCAGTATTTT.

Note on this clonotype: The junction departs from the called germline gene at one end, perhaps through a read error. The CDR3 DNA reads TGTGCCAGCAGCTTAGGACAACTAGCGGACAGCTTC. Protein sequence: CASSLGQLADSF. The rearrangement links TRBV7-9 to TRBJ2-7; the match to TRBD2 covers 8 bases. The CDR3 extends over 12 amino acids. Per the germline V gene, CDR1 is SEHNR and CDR2 is FQNEAQ (reference sequence). The whole variable domain, remainder taken from reference TRBV7-9 and TRBJ2-7, is DTGVSQNPRHKITKRGQNVTFRCDPISEHNRLYWYRQTLGQGPEFLTYFQNEAQLEKSRLLSDRFSAERPKGSFSTLEIQRTEQGDSAMYLCASSLGQLADSFGPGTRLTVT.

This clonotype showed up just a few times. J is TRBJ2-2 and V is TRBV7-8; 7 nucleotides line up with TRBD2. Germline V gene sequence: CDR1 SGHVS, CDR2 FQNEAQ. V trimming: 3 bases; J trimming: 4 bases; junction bases outside the gene matches: 5. The CDR3 runs to 15 residues. CDR3 in amino acids: CASSFQRDLTGELFF. The DNA for the CDR3 is TGTGCCAGCAGCTTCCAGCGGGACCTCACCGGGGAGCTGTTTTTT.

The rearrangement joins TRBV10-3 to TRBJ2-7; weak D call: TRBD2 (5 bases). This CDR3 has 15 residues. Trimming shortened V by 10 bases and J by 6 bases, and 25 bases separated the two germline ends. Germline loops: CDR1 ENHRY, CDR2 SYGVKD. The CDR3 DNA reads TGTGCCACCCATCCTCTGAGGGAAGCCCAAGGCGAGCAGTACTTC. Amino acids: CATHPLREAQGEQYF.

The J gene is TRBJ2-4, the V gene TRBV7-9; the match to TRBD1 covers 7 bases. This CDR3 is 14 amino acids long. Losses at the gene ends were 1 base for V and 6 bases for J; bases not matched to a gene: 3. Germline V CDR1 and CDR2: SEHNR, FQNEAQ (reference sequence). The CDR3 protein is CASSLVRQGNIQYF. The CDR3 region has the DNA TGTGCCAGCAGCTTAGTGAGACAGGGAAACATTCAGTACTTC.

This clonotype was recorded only once. The chain carries TRBV6-4 and TRBJ1-1; the D gene is possibly TRBD1 (6 bases). CDR3 length: 18 amino acids. Trimming cost V 4 bases and J 2 bases, with 23 bases left between them. Germline values: CDR1 MRHNA, CDR2 SNTAGT. CDR3 loop: CASSALPARTDINTEAFF. The CDR3 DNA reads TGTGCCAGCAGTGCCCTCCCGGCACGGACAGATATTAACACTGAAGCTTTCTTT.

This clonotype occurred a few times. The V gene is TRBV6-1, the J gene TRBJ2-1; D is perhaps TRBD2 (6 bases). The CDR3 is 12 residues long. CDR1 is MNHNS and CDR2 is SASEGT in the germline V gene. V lost 7 bases to trimming and J lost 6 bases, with 10 bases between them. CDR3 residues: CASKSSGNEQFF. DNA for the CDR3: TGTGCCAGCAAGAGTAGCGGCAATGAGCAGTTCTTC.

On this clonotype: Germline and junction disagree at one end, which may indicate a read error. The chain carries TRBV7-9 and TRBJ1-3, with 8 bases aligning to TRBD1. Germline values: CDR1 SEHNR, CDR2 FQNEAQ (reference sequence). This CDR3 comprises 17 residues. The CDR3 reads CVSSFGGQALSGNTIYF. The CDR3, as DNA: TGTGTCAGCAGCTTCGGGGGACAGGCCCTCTCTGGAAACACCATATATTTT.

V and J are TRBV7-9 and TRBJ2-7, with TRBD1 as a possible D gene (6 bases). The V end was cut by 4 bases, the J end by 0 bases, with 10 bases between. The germline V gene encodes CDR1 SEHNR and CDR2 FQNEAQ (reference sequence). This CDR3 is 14 amino acids long. Written as DNA, the CDR3 is TGTGCCAGCAGCTCATGGACAGACTCCTACGAGCAGTACTTC. This gives the protein CASSSWTDSYEQYF.

V usage is TRBV24-1 and J usage is TRBJ2-3; D uncertain. The CDR3 totals 14 residues. V lost 1 base and J 1 base, leaving 5 bases between the germline ends. Per germline, CDR1 KGHDR and CDR2 SFDVKD. CDR3 DNA sequence: TGTGCCACCAGTGATTTTGGACGCACAGATACGCAGTATTTT. It translates to CATSDFGRTDTQYF.

This clonotype was seen a handful of times. The V and J genes are TRBV20-1 and TRBJ1-6, with TRBD1 identical over 7 bases. The germline V gene encodes CDR1 DFQATT and CDR2 SNEGSKA (reference sequence). The V gene end was trimmed by 3 bases and the J gene end by 6 bases; junction bases not matched to a gene: 11. The CDR3 runs 16 residues. This chain's CDR3 is CSASERGTAFNSPLHF. Written as DNA, the CDR3 is TGCAGTGCTAGCGAGCGGGGGACAGCATTTAATTCACCCCTCCACTTT.

V and J are TRBV7-9 and TRBJ2-1, with TRBD2 matching 12 bases. The CDR3 consists of 17 residues. Germline lookup yields CDR1 SEHNR and CDR2 FQNEAQ (reference sequence). V was pared by 2 bases and J by 5 bases, with 7 bases of the junction left unmatched. CDR3 protein: CASSLTSGRSVDNEQFF. CDR3 DNA: TGTGCCAGCAGCTTAACTAGCGGGAGGTCTGTAGACAATGAGCAGTTCTTC.

In DNA, the CDR3 is TGTGCCAGCAGCCACCCAGAAGAGACCCAGTACTTC. It yields the protein CASSHPEETQYF. The rearrangement uses TRBV6-1 and TRBJ2-5, with unresolved D. Germline CDR1 and CDR2: MNHNS and SASEGT. CDR3 length: 12 residues. V lost 6 bases and J 3 bases, leaving 8 bases between the germline ends.

The V and J genes are TRBV20-1 and TRBJ1-2, with 7 bases fitting TRBD1. CDR3 size: 14 residues. V was pared by 6 bases and J by 1 base, with 8 bases of the junction left unmatched. The V gene's germline CDR1 is DFQATT and CDR2 SNEGSKA (reference sequence). This chain's CDR3 is CSAGRQGHNYGYTF. The CDR3 coding sequence is TGCAGTGCGGGCCGACAGGGCCATAACTATGGCTACACCTTC.

V gene TRBV6-1 combines with J gene TRBJ2-5, with 8 bases identical to TRBD1. Trimming at V came to 2 bases and at J to 4 bases, leaving 6 bases not matched to a gene. CDR1 and CDR2 (germline): MNHNS, SASEGT. The CDR3 totals 15 residues. The CDR3 bases are TGTGCCAGCAGTGAATCTACAGGGGGGTCAGAGACCCAGTACTTC. Amino acid sequence: CASSESTGGSETQYF.

This clonotype has just a few counts. J is TRBJ2-7 and V is TRBV28; D is possibly TRBD1 (5 bases). Trimming took 3 bases from V and 3 from J, leaving 9 bases between them. This CDR3 is built from 13 residues. CDR1 is MDHEN, CDR2 SYDVKM, per germline. The CDR3 reads CASSFGHNYEQYF. In DNA, the CDR3 is TGTGCCAGCAGTTTTGGACACAACTACGAGCAGTACTTC.

The count of this clonotype is one. The rearrangement links TRBV24-1 to TRBJ2-1; 13 bases line up with TRBD2. Germline V gene sequence: CDR1 KGHDR, CDR2 SFDVKD. CDR3 size: 15 residues. V lost 7 bases, J lost 1 base, and 0 bases stayed unmatched. The CDR3 spells CATRGLAGSYNEQFF. The CDR3 coding sequence is TGTGCCACCAGGGGACTAGCGGGGTCCTACAATGAGCAGTTCTTC.